One and the same sample provided the 6 T cell receptor beta chains below, sequenced in a study of follicular helper T cells after annual influenza vaccination. As to time point: 2015-2016 season, 7 days after influenza vaccination. Some clones are missing from TCRdb's copy, which holds only in-frame ones; the method was immunoSEQ multiplex PCR. The sample includes roughly 9,300 clones, 65% to 85% of them seen just once. The specimen was CXCR5+ CD38- circulating T follicular helper cells from blood, collected 7 days after influenza vaccination. The subset: circulating Tfh, non-naive CD4+CXCR5+PD-1+ (ICOS+CD38+ or ICOS-CD38-). The receptors derive from an adult who received the influenza vaccine.

The chain combines TRBV5-5 with TRBJ1-2; D is possibly TRBD1 (5 bases). Trimming pared 4 bases from V and 8 bases from J, leaving 15 bases between. CDR1 is SGHKS, CDR2 YYEKEE, per germline (reference sequence). The CDR3 has 13 amino acids. The CDR3 DNA follows: TGTGCCAGCAGCCCGCAGGGAGGTCTCGGCTACACCTTC. Translating gives CASSPQGGLGYTF. The whole variable domain, remainder taken from reference TRBV5-5 and TRBJ1-2, is DAGVTQSPTHLIKTRGQQVTLRCSPISGHKSVSWYQQVLGQGPQFIFQYYEKEERGRGNFPDRFSARQFPNYSSELNVNALLLGDSALYLCASSPQGGLGYTFGSGTRLTVV.

The rearrangement links TRBV7-8 to TRBJ1-3; D gene uncertain. Germline V CDR1 and CDR2: SGHVS, FQNEAQ. Trimming cost V 1 base and J 4 bases, with 11 bases left between them. The CDR3 sequence is 15 residues long. The CDR3 sequence: CASSLVGYSGNTIYF. DNA for the CDR3: TGTGCCAGCAGCTTAGTAGGATACTCGGGAAACACCATATATTTT.

J is TRBJ2-1 and V is TRBV7-2, with TRBD1 as a possible D gene (6 bases). The CDR3 totals 13 residues. With 3 bases removed from V and 5 bases from J, the gap between germline ends came to 8 bases. Germline V gene data show CDR1 as SGHTA and CDR2 as FQGNSA. For the CDR3, the DNA is TGTGCCAGCAGCTTGGACAGAGACAATGAGCAGTTCTTC. As protein: CASSLDRDNEQFF.

The V gene is TRBV5-1, the J gene TRBJ2-3; 14 bases match TRBD2. V lost 4 bases to trimming and J lost 3 bases; unmatched junction nucleotides: 10. From germline, CDR1 is SGHRS and CDR2 YFSETQ. The CDR3 sequence is 18 residues long. CDR3 DNA: TGCGCCAGCAGCCTAGGGACTAGCGGGGGCGCCGGGACAGATACGCAGTATTTT. This encodes CASSLGTSGGAGTDTQYF.

The chain employs TRBV28 and TRBJ1-2, with a weak D call TRBD1 (6 bases). Trimming removed 4 bases at V and 3 bases at J, with 15 bases between. The CDR3 contains 15 residues. CDR1 is MDHEN, CDR2 SYDVKM, per germline. CDR3 DNA: TGTGCCAGCAGTTCCAAGGGGGTACTTCACTATGGCTACACCTTC. It is translated as CASSSKGVLHYGYTF.

This clone was picked up a small number of times. The V and J genes are TRBV6-6 and TRBJ1-6; no firm D call. The CDR3 runs 14 residues. CDR1 is MNHNY and CDR2 is SVGAGI in the germline V gene (reference sequence). V gave up 2 bases and J gave up 8 bases, with 10 bases separating them. CDR3 loop: CASSYHQEYSPLHF. CDR3 in DNA: TGTGCCAGCAGTTACCATCAGGAATATTCACCCCTCCACTTT.